This T cell receptor (beta chain) was identified in a study of T cell responses to AZD1222 COVID-19 vaccine. Per germline, CDR1 MNHEY and CDR2 SMNVEV (reference sequence). The CDR3 sequence is 13 residues long. The V and J ends lost 4 bases and 6 bases respectively, with 12 bases between them. Measured with immunoSEQ multiplex PCR; TCRdb has only the in-frame clones, and not every one. Of 150,000 or so clones in the sample, 88% were seen once. V is TRBV27 and J is TRBJ1-2; tentatively, D is TRBD1 (6 bases). This clonotype was sampled from an adult who had recovered from COVID-19. The starting material was peripheral blood, obtained after recovery from COVID-19. The CDR3 loop reads CASSSGVGDGYTF. DNA for the CDR3: TGTGCCAGCAGTTCAGGGGTTGGGGATGGCTACACCTTC.